These 15 T cell receptor beta chains were sequenced from one sample in a study of Ad26.COV2.S vaccination and SARS-CoV-2 variants. Assay: immunoSEQ multiplex PCR; the TCRdb copy retains only in-frame clones and omits some. The sample lists 400,000 to 450,000 clones, about 90% seen once, with around 1.7% in the top ten. As for treatment: 15 to 20 received Ad26.COV2.S at low or high dose, single or two shots; about 5 received placebo; per-sample allocation not given. All samples were drawn on day 63, counting from the first vaccine or placebo injection. The starting material was peripheral blood, obtained in a trial of Ad26.COV2.S vaccine versus placebo. All receptors derive from a person between 18 and 59 years old who received the Ad26.COV2.S COVID-19 vaccine or a placebo.

This chain connects TRBV7-2 to TRBJ2-5; 7 bases align to TRBD2. V shed 1 base, J shed 3 bases, and the junction held 2 bases outside the gene matches. The CDR3 contains 14 residues. Germline assignment: CDR1 SGHTA and CDR2 FQGNSA. CDR3 region: CASSLGGGKETQYF. CDR3 in DNA: TGTGCCAGCAGCTTAGGGGGGGGGAAAGAGACCCAGTACTTC.

The V and J genes are TRBV28 and TRBJ1-2; TRBD1 agrees at 8 bases. There are 18 residues in the CDR3. V lost 7 bases, J lost 1 base, and 17 bases stayed unmatched. Germline CDR1 is MDHEN and CDR2 is SYDVKM. The CDR3 sequence: CASTTAPGRGPVNYGYTF. The CDR3, as DNA: TGTGCCAGCACCACAGCCCCAGGCAGGGGGCCCGTTAACTATGGCTACACCTTC.

The rearrangement uses TRBV15 and TRBJ1-2; D not certain. The CDR3 is 13 amino acids. CDR1 and CDR2 (germline): LNHNV, YYDKDF (reference sequence). The V gene lost 1 base and the J gene lost 3 bases, with 6 bases spanning the gap. The CDR3 nucleotides are TGTGCCACCAGCAGAGTAGATTACTATGGCTACACCTTC. Its translation: CATSRVDYYGYTF.

The V gene is TRBV4-3, the J gene TRBJ2-7, with D possibly TRBD1 on 5 matching bases. This CDR3 is 15 amino acids long. Between the trimmed V and J ends, which lost 1 base and 3 bases, there was a span of 13 bases. CDR1 and CDR2 (germline): LGHNA, YSLEER. The CDR3 DNA sequence: TGCGCCAGCAGCCAAGGTCGGACACCATACTACGAGCAGTACTTC. It codes for CASSQGRTPYYEQYF.

CDR3 loop: CASSLGTLRETQYF. The CDR3 DNA sequence: TGTGCCAGCAGCCTCGGGACTCTCCGGGAGACCCAGTACTTC. The chain employs TRBV2 and TRBJ2-5; the D gene is possibly TRBD2 (6 bases). Deletions cut 6 bases from V and 5 bases from J, with 16 bases between. The CDR3 length is 14 residues. CDR1 and CDR2 (germline): SNHLY, FYNNEI.

The rearrangement uses TRBV7-9 and TRBJ1-4; 9 bases agree with TRBD1. The CDR3 sequence is 18 residues long. Germline-derived CDR1 and CDR2 are SEHNR and FQNEAQ (reference sequence). With V trimmed by 4 bases and J by 2 bases, 11 bases remained unmatched. CDR3 DNA sequence: TGTGCCAGCAGCTCACCCCCGGGACAGGGAGTTACTAATGAAAAACTGTTTTTT. This codes for CASSSPPGQGVTNEKLFF.

The chain couples TRBV7-2 to TRBJ2-1, with 8 bases that match TRBD2. The CDR3 is 17 amino acids. In germline, CDR1 is SGHTA, CDR2 FQGNSA. The J segment lost 5 bases and the V segment lost 2 bases, leaving 11 bases of the junction unmatched. The CDR3 is CASSLPLSGGKDNEQFF. CDR3 bases: TGTGCCAGCAGCTTACCTCTAAGCGGGGGTAAGGACAATGAGCAGTTCTTC.

The chain uses TRBV4-1 and TRBJ2-7; perhaps TRBD1 as D (6 bases). V was pared by 3 bases and J by 0 bases, with 21 bases between. Germline CDR1 reads MGHRA; CDR2 reads YSYEKL. The CDR3 consists of 18 residues. The CDR3 bases are TGCGCCAGCAGCCATCGTCACAGGGTGGGCGCCCTCTCCTACGAGCAGTACTTC. This encodes CASSHRHRVGALSYEQYF.

The chain is built from TRBV2 and TRBJ2-7; D remains unclear. The CDR3 is made up of 13 amino acids. The germline gives CDR1 SNHLY, CDR2 FYNNEI. Trimming stripped 4 bases from V and 1 base from J, with 8 bases between. The CDR3 DNA reads TGTGCCAGCAGTGTTGGGCGTTCCTACGAGCAGTACTTC. As protein: CASSVGRSYEQYF.

This clone has just one count. The chain couples TRBV3-1 (or the pseudogene TRBV3-2) to TRBJ1-3; a weak D match, TRBD1 (5 bases). The CDR3 has 19 amino acids. Trimming removed 3 bases from V and 0 bases from J, with 21 bases in between. Germline-derived CDR1 and CDR2 are LGHDT and YNNKEL (reference sequence). In DNA, the CDR3 is TGTGCCAGCAGCCAGACGGTGGGGAGACAGTCCTCCTCTGGAAACACCATATATTTT. Its translation is CASSQTVGRQSSSGNTIYF.

This clone was observed a handful of times. The rearrangement uses TRBV3-1 (or the pseudogene TRBV3-2) and TRBJ1-5; the D is unclear. Germline V gene sequence: CDR1 LGHDT, CDR2 YNNKEL (reference sequence). Trimming removed 3 bases at V and 2 bases at J, with 2 bases between. The CDR3 spans 12 residues. The CDR3 nucleotides are TGTGCCAGCAGCCATGGCAATCAGCCCCAGCATTTT. The encoded protein is CASSHGNQPQHF.

The rearrangement links TRBV29-1 to TRBJ2-3, with TRBD2 matching over 11 bases. This CDR3 contains 17 residues. Germline assignment: CDR1 SQVTM and CDR2 ANQGSEA. J was trimmed by 0 bases and V by 3 bases; bases with no gene match: 8. CDR3 loop: CSVDMLAGGGSTDTQYF. DNA of the CDR3: TGCAGCGTTGATATGCTAGCGGGGGGTGGAAGCACAGATACGCAGTATTTT.

The rearrangement joins TRBV27 to TRBJ2-3, with D unclear. The CDR3 has 12 amino acids. V shed 6 bases and J shed 2 bases, with 6 bases lying between them. In germline, CDR1 is MNHEY, CDR2 SMNVEV (reference sequence). Here the CDR3 reads CASRGITDTQYF. The CDR3 DNA is TGTGCCAGCAGGGGCATCACAGATACGCAGTATTTT.

V is TRBV2 and J is TRBJ1-6; D uncertain. V lost 11 bases and J lost 6, with 23 bases in between. CDR1 and CDR2 (germline): SNHLY, FYNNEI. The CDR3 consists of 16 residues. CDR3 coding DNA: TGTGCCCCGCCCCATATTCCCCCCTCTTCTAATTCACCCCTCCACTTT. Residues: CAPPHIPPSSNSPLHF.

This chain connects TRBV10-3 to TRBJ2-7; 10 bases fit TRBD2. Trimming cost V 6 bases and J 6 bases; bases outside gene matches: 11. Per germline, CDR1 ENHRY and CDR2 SYGVKD. The CDR3 extends over 15 amino acids. The CDR3 nucleotides are TGTGCCATCAGCCTAGCGGGGGACTCCTTTGGCGAGCAGTACTTC. This codes for CAISLAGDSFGEQYF.